This entry features one TCR beta chain sequence. Treatment noted: preoperative locoregional IRX-2 cytokine immunotherapy. Preoperative locoregional IRX-2 cytokine immunotherapy was tested in the phase Ib source study. This sample was taken from a study of preoperative IRX-2 immunotherapy in early breast cancer. Libraries were prepared by immunoSEQ multiplex PCR; TCRdb keeps only in-frame clonotypes and omits some of them. In the table there are tens of thousands of clones, roughly 91% of which are singletons. Germline V gives CDR1 SGHNT, CDR2 YENEEA. V lost 5 bases and J lost 4; bases outside the gene matches: 2. The CDR3 sequence is 14 residues long.

The origin of this receptor is a human donor with breast cancer. The chain joins TRBV11-3 to TRBJ1-3; 10 nucleotides line up with TRBD1. The sequenced sample was tumor tissue, obtained after IRX-2 immunotherapy. DNA for the CDR3: TGTGCCAGCAGCCAGACAGGGGGCGGAAACACCATATATTTT. Translating gives CASSQTGGGNTIYF.